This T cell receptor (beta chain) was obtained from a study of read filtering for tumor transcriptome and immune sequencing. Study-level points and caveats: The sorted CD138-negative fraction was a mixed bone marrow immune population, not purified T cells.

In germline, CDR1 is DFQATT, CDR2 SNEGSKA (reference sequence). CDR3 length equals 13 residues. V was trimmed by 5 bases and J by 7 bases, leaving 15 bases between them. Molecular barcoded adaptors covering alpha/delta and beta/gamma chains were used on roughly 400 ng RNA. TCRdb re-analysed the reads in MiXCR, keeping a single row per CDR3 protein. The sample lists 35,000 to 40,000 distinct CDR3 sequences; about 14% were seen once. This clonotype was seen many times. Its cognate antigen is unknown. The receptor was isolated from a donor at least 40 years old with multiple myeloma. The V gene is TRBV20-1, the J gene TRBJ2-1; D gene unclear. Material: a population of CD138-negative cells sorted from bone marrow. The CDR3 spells CSAPSRGSNEQFF. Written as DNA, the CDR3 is TGCAGTGCTCCGTCCCGAGGTAGTAATGAGCAGTTCTTC.